The rows below give T cell receptor beta chains drawn from one sample of a study of blood T cell repertoires in COVID-19. Profiled with immunoSEQ multiplex PCR; TCRdb holds only in-frame clones, not every one. The data hold 270,000 or so clones, with about nine tenths observed a single time. The source material was PBMCs or T cells enriched from blood (not recorded which). These receptors were obtained from a woman between 25 and 40 years old with acute COVID-19. CDR3s leave out the opening cysteine and the closing phenylalanine or tryptophan. D genes are given only for firm matches. Size tells how often a clone was seen (once, few, many) or the class of an expanded clone, and some rows leave it out.

-	TRBD1	TRBJ1-5	TRBV2	ASSDRTGANQPQH
-	-	TRBJ1-2	TRBV5-4	ASSLATGTYGYT
-	-	TRBJ1-5	TRBV27	ASSLKAPFPGGNQPQH
-	TRBD1	TRBJ1-5	TRBV27	ASSRTGGDLYGQPQH
-	TRBD2	TRBJ2-7	TRBV4-1	ASSQLTSGYEQY
-	-	TRBJ1-2	TRBV3-1/TRBV3-2	ASSQEGLNYGYT
-	-	TRBJ1-4	TRBV2	ASSDVGSVYEKLF
-	TRBD2	TRBJ2-3	TRBV24-1	ATSGGGRPLKDTQY
once	TRBD1	TRBJ1-1	TRBV6-1	ASSERTGGKDTEAF
-	-	TRBJ1-2	TRBV10-1	ASRADGIPLKDT
-	TRBD2	TRBJ2-3	TRBV9	ASSPRGEGPDTQY
-	-	TRBJ1-1	TRBV2	ASTRDHDTEAF
-	TRBD2	TRBJ2-1	TRBV29-1	SVEGGSLAGDYNEQF
-	TRBD2	TRBJ2-7	TRBV7-9	ASSNSGLAGEVIGAEQY
-	-	TRBJ1-1	TRBV12-3/TRBV12-4	ASTGAMNTEAF
-	-	TRBJ2-1	TRBV10-3	AISDETSEQF
-	TRBD1	TRBJ2-2	TRBV5-1	ASSPGQLNTGELF
-	-	TRBJ2-7	TRBV19	ASRGGYEQY
-	TRBD2	TRBJ2-1	TRBV4-1	ASSQVGGPLNEQF
-	-	TRBJ2-5	TRBV4-2	ASSRTVGIEETQY
-	TRBD2	TRBJ2-1	TRBV7-2	ASSLWGGRNNEQF
-	TRBD2	TRBJ2-5	TRBV30	AWSGTSGQETQY
-	TRBD1	TRBJ2-6	TRBV27	ASSPGQGLSGANVLT
-	TRBD1	TRBJ2-1	TRBV7-2	ASSLNQASPTGGNEQF
-	-	TRBJ2-7	TRBV11-2	ASSLGQFSYEQY
once	TRBD1	TRBJ1-3	TRBV19	AVMDRAGNTIY
-	TRBD1	TRBJ2-7	TRBV28	ASRTGTGTFYEQY
-	-	TRBJ1-2	TRBV6-5	ASSYSPEGHYT
-	-	TRBJ2-2	TRBV6-6	ASSSRENTGELF
once	TRBD1	TRBJ1-3	TRBV28	ASTRDRISGNTIY
-	TRBD1	TRBJ2-7	TRBV11-2	ASSWPSGQGGYEQY
-	TRBD1	TRBJ2-7	TRBV28	ASSPRTGVNEQY
-	-	TRBJ2-7	TRBV27	ASSLSGGDTYEQY
once	TRBD1	TRBJ1-1	TRBV19	ASLPGQGTYTEAF
-	TRBD2	TRBJ2-5	TRBV28	ASSSPFPTSGRAGETQY
-	-	TRBJ2-3	TRBV6-4	ASSEGGLGTDTQY
-	TRBD1	TRBJ2-7	TRBV5-1	ASSLVVGTVSEQY